A single sample is the source of the 30 T cell receptor beta chains below, sequenced in a study of blood T cell repertoires in COVID-19 (dated by TCRdb to 2018 to 2021). The protocol used for the library was the immunoSEQ multiplex PCR assay. The source is immuneACCESS, and TCRdb retained only in-frame sequences with V and J called. Part of the clones is not carried over; for the studies checked, unresolved V genes explain less than half of this, and the remainder is unexplained. The sample profile shows over 200,000 clones; about 90% of them were found once. Together, the top ten hold approximately 1.2% of the sample. What was sequenced was PBMCs or T cells enriched from blood (not recorded which). Every receptor here comes from a human donor in a cohort exposed to, infected with or recovered from COVID-19 (not recorded which). The donor label of this sample is uncertain.

The chain employs TRBV28 and TRBJ1-1; 9 bases line up with TRBD1. The germline CDR1 and CDR2 sequences are MDHEN and SYDVKM. Trimming cost V 3 bases and J 9 bases; bases outside gene matches: 17. CDR3 size: 17 residues. CDR3 amino acids: CASSFRTNRGLSLKAFF. The CDR3 DNA reads as TGTGCCAGCAGTTTTCGCACAAACAGGGGGCTTAGCCTCAAAGCTTTCTTT.

This chain joins TRBV2 and TRBJ1-2, with D hard to call. CDR3 length: 15 residues. Germline V gene lookup returns CDR1 SNHLY and CDR2 FYNNEI. Trimming cost V 10 bases and J 4 bases, with 22 bases left between them. CDR3 DNA: TGTGCCACCTCTGCCCTAGAGGCGTTAAGCTATGGCTACACCTTC. Translating gives CATSALEALSYGYTF. The full variable domain, with the rest looked up from reference TRBV2 and TRBJ1-2, is EPEVTQTPSHQVTQMGQEVILRCVPISNHLYFYWYRQILGQKVEFLVSFYNNEISEKSEIFDDQFSVERPDGSNFTLKIRSTKLEDSAMYFCATSALEALSYGYTFGSGTRLTVV.

This clone has only a few counts. The chain is built from TRBV12-5 and TRBJ1-5; TRBD1 matches at 8 bases. Trimming cost V 7 bases and J 2 bases; bases outside gene matches: 10. Germline loops: CDR1 LGHNT, CDR2 FRNRAP. CDR3 length: 16 residues. CDR3 amino acids: CASAFPPTGGNQPQHF. CDR3 bases: TGTGCTAGTGCCTTCCCTCCGACAGGGGGCAATCAGCCCCAGCATTTT.

J is TRBJ1-5 and V is TRBV2; 11 nucleotides match TRBD1. The CDR3 extends over 15 amino acids. With V trimmed by 3 bases and J by 6 bases, 4 bases remained unmatched. Germline CDR1 reads SNHLY; CDR2 reads FYNNEI. CDR3 sequence: CASSEGTGGLQPQHF. The CDR3 DNA reads as TGTGCCAGCAGTGAGGGGACAGGGGGGCTTCAGCCCCAGCATTTT.

V gene TRBV24-1 combines with J gene TRBJ2-7, with 7 bases aligning to TRBD1. V trimming: 4 bases; J trimming: 4 bases; junction bases outside the gene matches: 12. The CDR3 is made up of 16 amino acids. Germline CDR1 is KGHDR and CDR2 is SFDVKD. The CDR3 coding sequence is TGTGCCACCAGTGACTCGCGAGGGGGCAGGGAGTACGAGCAGTACTTC. It encodes CATSDSRGGREYEQYF.

J is TRBJ1-6 and V is TRBV6-5; D remains ambiguous. Germline lookup yields CDR1 MNHEY and CDR2 SVGAGI. The germline V and J ends were trimmed by 6 bases and 9 bases, with 15 bases remaining between them. The CDR3 is 14 amino acids. CDR3 amino acids: CASRPSGMGSPLHF. CDR3 bases: TGTGCCAGCAGACCTTCGGGGATGGGTTCACCCCTCCACTTT.

CDR3 nucleotide sequence: TGTGCCAGCAGCCAAGATCTAGGCCAGGGGGCTGGAAACACCATATATTTT. Protein: CASSQDLGQGAGNTIYF. The V gene is TRBV3-1 (or the pseudogene TRBV3-2), the J gene TRBJ1-3, with 7 nucleotides matching TRBD1. After removal of 0 bases from V and 2 bases from J, the junction contained 7 bases not matched to a gene. Germline CDR1 is LGHDT and CDR2 is YNNKEL (reference sequence). The CDR3 totals 17 residues.

The rearrangement uses TRBV19 and TRBJ1-2; 8 bases line up with TRBD1. V shed 3 bases and J 4 bases; nucleotides not matched to a gene: 4. Germline V gene sequence: CDR1 LNHDA, CDR2 SQIVND (reference sequence). The CDR3 covers 14 residues. This CDR3 reads CASSIQGAVYGYTF. In DNA, the CDR3 is TGTGCCAGTAGTATTCAGGGGGCGGTCTATGGCTACACCTTC.

This clone was recorded only once. The chain uses TRBV5-1 and TRBJ2-2; TRBD2 might be the D (5 bases). CDR1 is SGHRS, CDR2 YFSETQ, per germline. Trimming took off 4 bases at V and 6 bases at J, with 7 bases between the two ends. The CDR3 loop spans 12 amino acids. The CDR3 coding sequence is TGCGCCAGCAGCCTAGCTCCCGGGGAGCTGTTTTTT. Translation: CASSLAPGELFF.

J is TRBJ2-2 and V is TRBV9, with 9 bases identical to TRBD1. J gave up 3 bases and V 4 bases, and 7 bases lay outside the gene matches. This CDR3 has 16 amino acids. Germline assignment: CDR1 SGDLS and CDR2 YYNGEE. This CDR3 reads CASSPVRTGDTGELFF. CDR3 coding DNA: TGTGCCAGCAGCCCCGTCCGGACAGGGGACACCGGGGAGCTGTTTTTT.

This chain's CDR3 is CASSIRDRGHGYTF. The CDR3 DNA reads as TGTGCCAGTAGTATTAGGGACAGGGGGCATGGCTACACCTTC. The chain combines TRBV19 with TRBJ1-2, with TRBD1 identical over 12 bases. Per germline, CDR1 LNHDA and CDR2 SQIVND (reference sequence). J lost 6 bases, V lost 3 bases, and 2 bases had no gene match. The CDR3 has 14 amino acids.

The chain links TRBV27 to TRBJ2-1; 8 bases match TRBD1. Germline V CDR1 and CDR2: MNHEY, SMNVEV (reference sequence). The CDR3 is 15 amino acids. The V segment lost 2 bases and the J segment 9 bases; nucleotides outside the gene matches: 9. The CDR3 nucleotides read TGTGCCAGCAGTTTAACCCCAGGGGGCAGAGCTGAGCAGTTCTTC. Amino acid sequence: CASSLTPGGRAEQFF.

The V call is TRBV5-1, the J call TRBJ2-3; TRBD1 agrees at 7 bases. J lost 14 bases, V lost 5 bases, and 8 bases had no gene match. The CDR3 runs 11 residues. Germline V gene lookup returns CDR1 SGHRS and CDR2 YFSETQ. DNA of the CDR3: TGCGCCAGCAGGTCAAACAGGGGTGTGTATTTT. Translated, it gives CASRSNRGVYF.

The chain links TRBV18 to TRBJ1-1; D gene ambiguous. Trimming shortened V by 0 bases and J by 0 bases, and 8 bases separated the two germline ends. Germline V gene data show CDR1 as KGHSH and CDR2 as LQKENI. This CDR3 has 15 residues. CDR3 in DNA: TGTGCCAGCTCACCACCGAAGCTGGTGAACACTGAAGCTTTCTTT. It specifies CASSPPKLVNTEAFF.

There are a few counts of this clone. This sequence joins TRBV4-1 and TRBJ1-2; D remains unclear. V was pared by 0 bases and J by 4 bases, with 12 bases between. CDR1 is MGHRA and CDR2 is YSYEKL in the germline V gene. This CDR3 is built from 15 residues. The CDR3 region has the DNA TGCGCCAGCAGCCAAGATACAGCAAACTTCTATGGCTACACCTTC. Translated, it gives CASSQDTANFYGYTF.

As DNA, the CDR3 is TGCGCCAGCAGCCAAGTTTTCAGGGGGACCGGGGAGCTGTTTTTT. Its translation is CASSQVFRGTGELFF. This chain connects TRBV4-1 to TRBJ2-2, with TRBD1 matching over 7 bases. Trimming at V came to 1 base and at J to 5 bases, leaving 4 bases not matched to a gene. This CDR3 contains 15 residues. The germline V gene has CDR1 MGHRA and CDR2 YSYEKL.

V usage is TRBV15 and J usage is TRBJ1-6; weak D call: TRBD1 (6 bases). The V end lost 4 bases, the J end lost 9 bases, and 16 bases lay between the germline ends. This CDR3 has 15 amino acids. In germline, CDR1 is LNHNV, CDR2 YYDKDF (reference sequence). The chain's CDR3 is CATSTRGAIGSPLHF. The CDR3 DNA reads as TGTGCCACCAGCACTCGGGGGGCCATTGGTTCACCCCTCCACTTT.

The gene calls are TRBV11-2 and TRBJ1-4; D gene ambiguous. The CDR3 runs 11 residues. V was trimmed by 7 bases and J by 5 bases, leaving 5 bases between them. From germline, CDR1 is SGHAT and CDR2 FQNNGV. In DNA form, the CDR3 reads TGTGCCAGCAACAAAAATGAAAAACTGTTTTTT. Translated, it gives CASNKNEKLFF.

The V and J genes are TRBV7-9 and TRBJ1-2; D is ambiguous. The CDR3 covers 14 residues. Germline values: CDR1 SEHNR, CDR2 FQNEAQ (reference sequence). Deletions cut 5 bases from V and 6 bases from J, with 16 bases between. As DNA, the CDR3 is TGTGCCAGCAGCCTATCACCTCGGGTTGATGGCTACACCTTC. Translation gives CASSLSPRVDGYTF.

This clone showed up just once. This chain joins TRBV4-2 and TRBJ2-5; 16 positions match TRBD2. Unmatched junction bases numbered 1, after V lost 3 bases and J lost 0 bases. The CDR3 consists of 17 residues. CDR1 is LGHNA, CDR2 YNFKEQ, per germline. This CDR3 reads CASSQGLAGGHQETQYF. DNA for the CDR3: TGTGCCAGCAGCCAGGGACTAGCGGGGGGGCACCAAGAGACCCAGTACTTC.

This clone was seen only once. The chain carries TRBV4-1 and TRBJ2-3, with 7 bases fitting TRBD1. Losses at the gene ends were 1 base for V and 4 bases for J; bases not matched to a gene: 17. In germline, CDR1 is MGHRA, CDR2 YSYEKL. The CDR3 is 19 residues long. The CDR3 region is CASSQVGGGTALEADTQYF. The CDR3 DNA reads as TGCGCCAGCAGCCAAGTCGGAGGTGGGACAGCCCTAGAGGCAGATACGCAGTATTTT.

The chain links TRBV27 to TRBJ1-6; TRBD1 matches at 7 bases. Germline CDR1 is MNHEY and CDR2 is SMNVEV (reference sequence). V was clipped by 0 bases and J by 8 bases; unmatched bases: 10. CDR3 length: 17 amino acids. The CDR3 sequence: CASSLSRLTGLDSPLHF. The CDR3 nucleotides read TGTGCCAGCAGTTTATCGAGACTGACAGGGCTAGATTCACCCCTCCACTTT.

The chain employs TRBV19 and TRBJ2-7, with D possibly being TRBD1 (6 bases). This CDR3 comprises 17 residues. The germline CDR1 and CDR2 sequences are LNHDA and SQIVND (reference sequence). The ends were cut back, 3 bases at V and 2 bases at J, with 20 bases in the middle. Here the CDR3 DNA reads TGTGCCAGTAGTATTCGGGGTATCAGGGGCCTTACCTACGAGCAGTACTTC. This sequence encodes CASSIRGIRGLTYEQYF.

V and J are TRBV19 and TRBJ1-4; TRBD1 matches 8 bases. The V and J ends lost 5 bases and 3 bases, in that order; junction bases with no gene match: 5. Germline V lookup: CDR1 LNHDA, CDR2 SQIVND (reference sequence). CDR3 size: 15 residues. CDR3 DNA sequence: TGTGCCAGTAGTCCTCAGGGGGCAGCTAATGAAAAACTGTTTTTT. Translation: CASSPQGAANEKLFF. The full variable domain, completed using reference TRBV19 and TRBJ1-4, is DGGITQSPKYLFRKEGQNVTLSCEQNLNHDAMYWYRQDPGQGLRLIYYSQIVNDFQKGDIAEGYSVSREKKESFPLTVTSAQKNPTAFYLCASSPQGAANEKLFFGSGTQLSVL.

V is TRBV6-2 or TRBV6-3 and J is TRBJ2-7, with 9 bases fitting TRBD2. The CDR3 sequence is 12 residues long. Trimming cost V 5 bases and J 6 bases; bases outside gene matches: 2. Looked up from germline, CDR1 is MNHEY and CDR2 is SVGEGT. CDR3 loop: CASSLAGLEQYF. The CDR3 coding sequence is TGTGCCAGCAGTCTAGCGGGGCTCGAGCAGTACTTC.

The rearrangement uses TRBV12-5 and TRBJ1-1; 7 bases line up with TRBD1. The CDR3 has 15 residues. The junction had 14 bases not matched to a gene; V was cut back by 5 bases and J by 8 bases. Germline V gene data show CDR1 as LGHNT and CDR2 as FRNRAP. This CDR3 is CASGMPRGGVPEAFF. Written as DNA, the CDR3 is TGTGCTAGTGGTATGCCCCGAGGGGGCGTCCCCGAAGCTTTCTTT.

The rearrangement joins TRBV7-9 to TRBJ2-1; 10 nucleotides match TRBD1. With 6 bases clipped from V and 8 bases from J, the junction kept 7 bases outside the gene matches. Per germline, CDR1 SEHNR and CDR2 FQNEAQ (reference sequence). The CDR3 spans 14 residues. The CDR3 sequence: CASREATGGDEQFF. In DNA form, the CDR3 reads TGTGCCAGCAGGGAAGCGACAGGGGGCGATGAGCAGTTCTTC.

V and J are TRBV6-9 and TRBJ1-1, with unresolved D. The germline CDR1 and CDR2 sequences are MNHGY and SVAAGI. The CDR3 spans 14 residues. V was shortened by 4 bases and J by 1 base, with 10 bases between the two germline ends. The CDR3 DNA sequence: TGTGCCAGCAGTTCGCACATTGGGAACACTGAAGCTTTCTTT. Protein sequence: CASSSHIGNTEAFF.

This clone was recorded only once. This rearrangement joins TRBV21-1 to TRBJ2-7; the D segment call TRBD1 is taken from the table without a DNA check. TRBV21-1 is labeled a pseudogene. CDR3 size: 15 residues. The CDR3 sequence: CASNSGQGPSYEQYF. CDR3 DNA sequence: TGTGCCAGCAACTCCGGACAGGGTCCCTCCTACGAGCAGTACTTC.

The chain joins TRBV4-1 to TRBJ2-7; D remains unclear. The length of the CDR3 is 13 residues. The germline V and J ends were trimmed by 0 bases and 6 bases, with 9 bases remaining between them. Germline V gene data show CDR1 as MGHRA and CDR2 as YSYEKL. CDR3 sequence: CASSQDPTFEQYF. The CDR3 coding sequence is TGCGCCAGCAGCCAAGATCCGACTTTCGAGCAGTACTTC.